The 28 T cell receptor beta chains below were found in one sample sequenced in a study of tumor and adjacent non-tumor tissue in lung cancer. RNA was extracted from bulk tissue without any cell sorting. Three rounds of nested PCR, following a modified ARM-PCR protocol, produced the TCRbeta library. TCRdb called the multiplex PCR reads again in MiXCR, with one record for every CDR3 protein. The sample contains about 81,000 distinct CDR3 sequences, 72% of which appear only once. Sequenced material: lung tumor tissue. The receptor source for this set is a woman in her thirties or forties with non-small cell lung cancer.

This clonotype showed up just once. Mismatch with germline at one junction end may stem from a read error. The chain has TRBV6-6 and TRBJ2-1; D is unclear. The CDR3 runs to 13 residues. Germline V gives CDR1 MNHNY, CDR2 SVGAGI (reference sequence). CDR3 region: CASRVGSYNEQLF. Here the CDR3 DNA reads TGTGCCAGCCGTGTCGGATCATACAATGAGCAGCTCTTC.

As for this clonotype: A read error may produce the germline difference seen at one junction end. The CDR3 loop reads CASAKGADLETRYF. CDR3 sequence (DNA): TGTGCCAGCGCGAAGGGAGCCGACCTGGAGACCCGGTACTTC. The V gene is TRBV6-2 or TRBV6-3, the J gene TRBJ2-5; weak D call: TRBD2 (5 bases). This CDR3 spans 14 amino acids. Germline V CDR1 and CDR2: MNHEY, SVGEGT.

About this clonotype itself: Compared with germline, one end of the junction differs, possibly owing to a read error. The gene calls are TRBV7-8 and TRBJ2-1; tentatively, D is TRBD2 (6 bases). Germline V gene data show CDR1 as SGHVS and CDR2 as FQNEAQ. The CDR3 is made up of 14 amino acids. CDR3 sequence (DNA): TGTGCCAACAGCTTAGTCGGGAATGCGGGGGAGCAGTTCTTC. Residues: CANSLVGNAGEQFF.

As for this clonotype: The junction differs from germline at one of its ends, possibly a read error. CDR3 in DNA: TGTGCCAGCAGGCCTCCTATAGGGGGGGGCACAAATACACAGTATTTT. Protein product: CASRPPIGGGTNTQYF. This chain connects TRBV11-2 to TRBJ2-3, with D possibly TRBD2 on 7 matching bases. The CDR3 sequence is 16 residues long. In germline, CDR1 is SGHAT, CDR2 FQNNGV.

Concerning this clonotype itself: The germline gene is not matched at one end of the junction; a read error may be the cause. This chain joins TRBV11-2 and TRBJ1-5, with D possibly TRBD1 on 5 matching bases. CDR1 and CDR2 from the germline V gene are SGHAT and FQNNGV. This CDR3 contains 13 residues. CDR3 in DNA: TGTGCCAGTAGCTCAGTGGGGGATCAGCCCCAGCATTTT. Protein sequence: CASSSVGDQPQHF.

This clonotype was counted only a few times. The chain uses TRBV11-2 and TRBJ2-7; D not resolved. The CDR3 consists of 12 residues. Germline CDR1 reads SGHAT; CDR2 reads FQNNGV. The CDR3 loop is CVSSLVTYEQYF. In nucleotides, the CDR3 is TGTGTCAGTAGCTTAGTTACGTACGAGCAGTACTTC. Using reference TRBV11-2 and TRBJ2-7 for the parts outside the CDR3, the full variable domain is EAGVAQSPRYKIIEKRQSVAFWCNPISGHATLYWYQQILGQGPKLLIQFQNNGVVDDSQLPKDRFSAERLKGVDSTLKIQPAKLEDSAVYLCVSSLVTYEQYFGPGTRLTVT.

The chain's CDR3 is CSTLRSVGISYEQYF. CDR3 sequence (DNA): TGCAGCACCTTGAGGTCGGTGGGGATCTCCTACGAGCAGTACTTC. V and J are TRBV29-1 and TRBJ2-7; D is ambiguous. V was shortened by 8 bases and J by 0 bases, with 20 bases between the two germline ends. The CDR3 extends over 15 amino acids. CDR1 is SQVTM, CDR2 ANQGSEA, per germline.

As for this clonotype: Since the CDR3 does not end with the conserved phenylalanine or tryptophan, this likely comes from a read error. No DNA is shown, since the ends of the CDR3 on it are uncertain; the CDR3 is the one TCRdb lists. The CDR3 is CASSLISGGGGLRAVL. V usage is TRBV11-2 and J usage is TRBJ2-7; the table's D call TRBD2 went unverified against the DNA. Germline V CDR1 and CDR2: SGHAT, FQNNGV. The CDR3 adds up to 16 amino acids, both ends counted.

As to this clonotype: It may be a read error: a sequence one base away is much more abundant. This chain links TRBV20-1 with TRBJ2-3, with 11 bases aligning to TRBD2. V gave up 3 bases and J gave up 2 bases; unmatched junction bases: 7. Germline V gene lookup returns CDR1 DFQATT and CDR2 SNEGSKA (reference sequence). The CDR3 is 16 residues long. As DNA, the CDR3 is TGCAGTGCTAGTGAGACTAGCGGGACACCCACAGATACGCAGTATTTT. This codes for CSASETSGTPTDTQYF.

The J gene is TRBJ1-1, the V gene TRBV6-2 or TRBV6-3, with 9 bases fitting TRBD1. CDR3 length equals 14 residues. The V gene's germline CDR1 is MNHEY and CDR2 SVGEGT. Trimming removed 2 bases from V and 6 bases from J; junction bases left unmatched: 4. The CDR3 DNA is TGTGCCAGCAGTTACGGTACAGGGGGCTCTGAAGCTTTCTTT. It codes for CASSYGTGGSEAFF.

The chain has TRBV14 and TRBJ2-7; the match to TRBD1 covers 9 bases. The V gene end was trimmed by 4 bases and the J gene end by 5 bases; junction bases not matched to a gene: 15. In germline, CDR1 is SGHDN, CDR2 FVKESK. The CDR3 runs 17 residues. CDR3 residues: CASSPSTGTGYSHEQYF. CDR3 DNA sequence: TGTGCCAGCAGCCCTTCAACCGGGACAGGGTATAGTCACGAGCAGTACTTC.

The chain combines TRBV7-9 with TRBJ1-5; possible D gene TRBD1, 6 bases. The DNA matches TRBJ2-3 better at its end, which makes the J call doubtful. CDR3 length: 14 amino acids. Per germline, CDR1 SEHNR and CDR2 FQNEAQ (reference sequence). CDR3 protein: CASSTGLSNQPQYF. As DNA, the CDR3 is TGTGCCAGCAGCACAGGGTTAAGCAATCAGCCCCAGTATTTT.

Of note for this clonotype: An end of the junction does not agree with germline; a read error may underlie this. The V and J genes are TRBV29-1 and TRBJ2-3; D is perhaps TRBD2 (5 bases). Germline V gene data show CDR1 as SQVTM and CDR2 as ANQGSEA. The CDR3 sequence is 16 residues long. The CDR3: CSVLPPGLAGTDMQYF. The CDR3 DNA follows: TGCAGCGTTCTACCCCCCGGTCTTGCGGGCACAGATATGCAGTATTTT.

The gene calls are TRBV14 and TRBJ2-3; D is undetermined. Germline CDR1 reads SGHDN; CDR2 reads FVKESK. CDR3 length: 13 residues. Trimming took 1 base from V and 8 from J, leaving 10 bases between them. The CDR3, as DNA: TGTGCCAGCAGCCAAGGCCTTTCAGGTACGCAGTATTTT. This codes for CASSQGLSGTQYF.

The rearrangement joins TRBV11-3 to TRBJ2-7; 7 positions match TRBD1. CDR1 and CDR2 (germline): SGHNT, YENEEA. The CDR3 sequence is 15 residues long. The CDR3 nucleotides are TGTGCCAACAGCCTAATTCAGACAGGGCCCTACGAGCATTACGTC. It is translated as CANSLIQTGPYEHYV.

A word on this clonotype: A read error may be the cause here, since a much bigger clone is one base away. This chain links TRBV5-1 with TRBJ2-5; tentative D call: TRBD1 (7 bases). CDR3 length: 15 residues. From germline, CDR1 is SGHRS and CDR2 YFSETQ. V gave up 4 bases and J gave up 1 base, with 14 bases separating them. For the CDR3, the DNA is TGCGCCAGCAGCCGCGGGACAGTTGTCCAAGAGACCCAGTACTTC. Translated, it gives CASSRGTVVQETQYF. Drawing the rest from reference TRBV5-1 and TRBJ2-5, the complete variable domain is KAGVTQTPRYLIKTRGQQVTLSCSPISGHRSVSWYQQTPGQGLQFLFEYFSETQRNKGNFPGRFSGRQFSNSRSEMNVSTLELGDSALYLCASSRGTVVQETQYFGPGTRLLVL.

This clonotype has a handful of counts. The junction shows a germline mismatch at one end, possibly a read error. The chain has TRBV28 and TRBJ1-4, with D possibly TRBD1 on 5 matching bases. CDR3 size: 16 residues. Per the germline V gene, CDR1 is MDHEN and CDR2 is SYDVKM. The CDR3 here is CANSFYQGPFNEKPFF. DNA of the CDR3: TGTGCCAACAGTTTTTATCAGGGACCCTTTAATGAAAAACCGTTTTTT.

As regards this clonotype: The junction shows a germline mismatch at one end, possibly a read error. The rearrangement joins TRBV20-1 to TRBJ1-6; D is unclear. The germline gives CDR1 DFQATT, CDR2 SNEGSKA (reference sequence). This CDR3 comprises 15 residues. DNA for the CDR3: TGCACTGCTATATCCGGGTCAGGAGATAATTCACCCCTCCACTTT. Its translation is CTAISGSGDNSPLHF.

This clonotype was seen a few times. This clone may be a read error of a much larger clone one base away. This sequence joins TRBV6-1 and TRBJ1-6; D gene unclear. The ends were cut back, 7 bases at V and 11 bases at J, with 9 bases in the middle. The germline CDR1 and CDR2 sequences are MNHNS and SASEGT. This CDR3 is built from 11 residues. The CDR3 sequence is CASNSITPLHF. The CDR3 bases are TGTGCCAGCAACAGTATTACACCCCTCCACTTT.

The genes are TRBV29-1 and TRBJ2-5; D is possibly TRBD1 (6 bases). CDR1 SQVTM and CDR2 ANQGSEA come from the germline V gene. The CDR3 consists of 13 residues. Trimming pared 4 bases from V and 5 bases from J, leaving 14 bases between. CDR3 nucleotides: TGCAGCGTTGGAGGCAGGGGCGTGGAGACCCAGTACTTC. As protein: CSVGGRGVETQYF.

J is TRBJ1-2 and V is TRBV11-2; D perhaps matches TRBD1 (5 bases). V lost 9 bases to trimming and J lost 11 bases, with 22 bases between them. CDR1 SGHAT and CDR2 FQNNGV come from the germline V gene. This CDR3 contains 13 residues. CDR3 region: CARSPNRKRGYTF. The CDR3 region has the DNA TGTGCCAGGAGCCCCAACAGGAAGAGGGGTTACACCTTC.

Comment on this clonotype: This may be a read error: a much more frequent sequence differs by one nucleotide. The CDR3 is CASSASGVKTQYF. CDR3 nucleotide sequence: TGTGCCAGCAGCGCCTCAGGGGTGAAGACCCAGTACTTC. This sequence joins TRBV5-8 and TRBJ2-5, with D perhaps matching TRBD1 (6 bases). Germline-derived CDR1 and CDR2 are SGHTS and YDEGEE. CDR3 size: 13 residues. The V end lost 4 bases, the J end lost 6 bases, and 13 bases lay between the germline ends.

Note on this clonotype: A read error may account for a junction end that differs from germline. The chain joins TRBV6-5 to TRBJ1-5, with D possibly matching TRBD1 (6 bases). Looked up from germline, CDR1 is MNHEY and CDR2 is SVGAGI. This CDR3 contains 15 residues. CDR3 amino acids: CASSPTGCANQHQHF. The DNA of the CDR3 is TGTGCCAGCAGTCCAACAGGGTGTGCCAATCAGCACCAGCATTTT.

Details on this clonotype: One end of the junction fails to match germline, which may point to a read error. The chain joins TRBV28 to TRBJ2-4, with 8 bases fitting TRBD2. Per germline, CDR1 MDHEN and CDR2 SYDVKM. The CDR3 is made up of 18 amino acids. The CDR3 DNA reads as TGTGCCAGCAGCTACAAGGGGCGGGGGGCACTTAGCAAAAACAATCAGTACTTC. It encodes CASSYKGRGALSKNNQYF.

This clonotype was detected only a few times. This chain joins TRBV21-1 and TRBJ2-5. TRBV21-1 is labeled a pseudogene. This CDR3 is 12 amino acids long. The CDR3 DNA sequence: TGTGCCAGCATGTGGGCAGAGGAGACCCAGTACTTC. This encodes CASMWAEETQYF.

This clonotype was counted ten times or more. The rearrangement links TRBV5-1 to TRBJ2-6; 9 bases map to TRBD2. Germline V gene lookup returns CDR1 SGHRS and CDR2 YFSETQ. The CDR3 length is 18 residues. Trimming at V came to 0 bases and at J to 0 bases, leaving 4 bases not matched to a gene. The CDR3 bases are TGCGCCAGCAGCTTGGTTTCGGGACTAGCCTCTGGGGCCAACGTCCTGACTTTC. This encodes CASSLVSGLASGANVLTF.

The chain couples TRBV12-5 to TRBJ2-3, with D possibly TRBD1 on 5 matching bases. Germline CDR1 and CDR2: LGHNT and FRNRAP. The CDR3 runs 14 residues. The germline V and J ends were trimmed by 8 bases and 0 bases, with 12 bases remaining between them. The CDR3 nucleotides read TGTGCTAGTTACCTGAGACAGAGCACAGATACGCAGTATTTT. Its protein is CASYLRQSTDTQYF.

The table lists this clonotype with a few counts. One junction end disagrees with the germline gene, perhaps due to a read error. J is TRBJ1-5 and V is TRBV11-2; possible D gene TRBD1, 5 bases. The J call may be faulty, since TRBJ2-3 better matches the DNA end. There are 15 residues in the CDR3. Germline loops: CDR1 SGHAT, CDR2 FQNNGV. CDR3 DNA: TGTGTCAGCAGCTTCAAAGGGGCACCCAATCAGCCCCAGTATTTT. Protein sequence: CVSSFKGAPNQPQYF.